Listed below are T cell receptor beta chains from one sample, sequenced in a study of metastatic and nonmetastatic thyroid tumors. TCRdb re-analyzed the PCR reads using MiXCR. The sample shows approximately 20,000 clones, around a quarter of them seen only once. Sequenced: tumor tissue. These receptors came from a female donor with papillary thyroid cancer or a benign thyroid nodule (not recorded which). Some clones in this sample may be carry-over from other donors' samples. Each CDR3 is given with its conserved first and last residue. The D gene is left open where the match is weak. Size tells how often a clone was seen (once, few, many) or the class of an expanded clone, and some rows leave it out.

medium-sized,NA,TRBV13,TRBJ2-1,15,TGTGCCAGCAGCTTTCGAGCTCAAGGGAACAATGAGCAGTTCTTC,CASSFRAQGNNEQFF
once,TRBD1,TRBV5-1,TRBJ2-5,17,TGCGCCAGCAGCTTGGGTGGGGGACAGGGACGCGAAGAGACCCAGTACTTC,CASSLGGGQGREETQYF
NA,TRBD2,TRBV3-1,TRBJ2-1,18,TGTGCCAGCAGCCAAGTTTCGGTCCGCGGGGGACCCTACAATGAGCAGTTCTTC,CASSQVSVRGGPYNEQFF
many,TRBD1,TRBV28,TRBJ1-1,16,TGTGCCAGCAGTTGGGACAGGGGTGTCTCGAACACTGAAGCTTTCTTT,CASSWDRGVSNTEAFF
few,NA,TRBV27,TRBJ1-4,13,TGTGCCAGCAGTTTATCCCCTAATGAAAAACTGTTTTTT,CASSLSPNEKLFF
many,TRBD1,TRBV11-2,TRBJ2-7,15,TGTGCCAGCAGCGGCTTAGGACAGGGTGGCTACGAGCAGTACTTC,CASSGLGQGGYEQYF
few,NA,TRBV6-5,TRBJ2-7,15,TGTGCCAGCAGTTACTCGATCGGGAGCGGCTACGATCAGTACTTC,CASSYSIGSGYDQYF
few,TRBD1,TRBV27,TRBJ1-2,16,TGTGCCAGCAGTTTCTCGGCGGGGGACAGACCCTATGGCTACACCTTC,CASSFSAGDRPYGYTF
medium-sized,NA,TRBV24-1,TRBJ2-2,14,TGTGCCACCAGTGATTTAGGGGACACCGGGGAGCTGTTTTTT,CATSDLGDTGELFF
NA,TRBD2,TRBV5-4,TRBJ2-2,17,TGTGCCAGCAGCTGGACTAGCGGGAGCGCGAACACCGGGGAGCTGTTTTTT,CASSWTSGSANTGELFF
NA,NA,TRBV7-6,TRBJ1-2,16,TGTGCCAGCAGCCCGCCGGGTGCACCAGGACCTTATGGCTACACCTTC,CASSPPGAPGPYGYTF
NA,NA,TRBV11-2,TRBJ1-1,12,TGTGCCAGCAGCTTTCCTGGCAGGGCAGCTTTCTTT,CASSFPGRAAFF
NA,NA,TRBV6-7,TRBJ2-7,15,TGTGCCAGCAGAACTGGACGCCATGCCCCCTACGAGCAGTACTTC,CASRTGRHAPYEQYF
many,NA,TRBV7-6,TRBJ2-3,14,TGTGCCAGCAGTCACTCCTTGGGGGAAGATACGCAGTATTTT,CASSHSLGEDTQYF
NA,TRBD1,TRBV6-2/TRBV6-3,TRBJ2-7,17,TGTGCCAGCAGTTACTCCCTTCCCGTGGACAGGGGGGGCGAGCAGTACTTC,CASSYSLPVDRGGEQYF
medium-sized,NA,TRBV27,TRBJ1-1,15,TGTGCCAGCAGCTACAGCGGGTACCGGGACACTGAAGCTTTCTTT,CASSYSGYRDTEAFF
NA,TRBD2,TRBV19,TRBJ2-3,18,TGTGCCAGTAGTATGGATTATAGCGGGAGTAGGAGCACAGATACGCAGTATTTT,CASSMDYSGSRSTDTQYF
NA,NA,TRBV18,TRBJ2-1,14,TGTGCCAGCTCACCAGGAGATCACTACAATGAGCAGTTCTTC,CASSPGDHYNEQFF
many,NA,TRBV5-1,TRBJ2-3,15,TGCGCCAGCAGCTTGGCTGGACTACAGGGGAATACGCAGTATTTT,CASSLAGLQGNTQYF
few,NA,TRBV24-1,TRBJ2-6,17,TGTGCCACCAGTGGGTCAGGCAGATTCTCTGGGGCCAACGTCCTGACTTTC,CATSGSGRFSGANVLTF
many,NA,TRBV5-1,TRBJ2-1,15,TGCGCCAGCAGCTTGGACAGGAGCTCCTACAATGAGCAGTTCTTC,CASSLDRSSYNEQFF
NA,TRBD1,TRBV20-1,TRBJ2-6,18,TGCAGTGCTGGCTTTACAGGGGGGATAAGCTCTGGGGCCAACGTCCTGACTTTC,CSAGFTGGISSGANVLTF
medium-sized,NA,TRBV20-1,TRBJ1-1,13,TGCAGTGCTCGGACTCCCCTGAACACTGAAGCTTTCTTT,CSARTPLNTEAFF
few,NA,TRBV28,TRBJ2-7,16,TGTGCCAGCAGTTTTAGGGGAAGGGGGATTGGTTACGAGCAGTACTTC,CASSFRGRGIGYEQYF
many,NA,TRBV14,TRBJ1-1,12,TGTGCCAGCAGCCAATTGGTGGCTGAAGCTTTCTTT,CASSQLVAEAFF
NA,NA,TRBV20-1,TRBJ2-7,12,TGCAGTGCTAGTCCGTCCTCCTACGAGCAGTACTTC,CSASPSSYEQYF
NA,NA,TRBV20-1,TRBJ1-2,11,TGCAGTGCTAGTGCGGCTTATGGCTACACCTTC,CSASAAYGYTF
NA,NA,TRBV2,TRBJ2-3,16,TGTGCCAGCAGTGAAGCAAAAGGCGGTAGCACAGATACGCAGTATTTT,CASSEAKGGSTDTQYF
NA,NA,TRBV28,TRBJ2-2,13,TGTGCCAGCATTTCGTCAGGTGCCGGGGAGCTGTTTTTT,CASISSGAGELFF
many,TRBD2,TRBV5-1,TRBJ2-7,18,TGCGCCAGCAGCTGGGAGGGGCCAGGACTAGCGGAAGGGGACGAGCAGTACTTC,CASSWEGPGLAEGDEQYF
many,NA,TRBV5-1,TRBJ1-3,15,TGCGCCAGCAGCTCCATGGGGGTGGAAGGAAACACCATATATTTT,CASSSMGVEGNTIYF
medium-sized,NA,TRBV6-2/TRBV6-3,TRBJ2-3,15,TGTGCCAGCAGTGGACAGCGTACTAGCACAGATACGCAGTATTTT,CASSGQRTSTDTQYF
NA,TRBD2,TRBV11-1,TRBJ2-7,17,TGTGCCAGCAGCTTAGGGTGGACAGCGGGAGGCTCCTACGAGCAGTACTTC,CASSLGWTAGGSYEQYF
medium-sized,TRBD2,TRBV28,TRBJ2-7,15,TGTGCCAGCAGTGATGCTAGCGGGATGACGGGCGAGCAGTACTTC,CASSDASGMTGEQYF
many,NA,TRBV2,TRBJ2-3,14,TGTGCCAGCAGGTTCGGATCCGGGGCAGATACGCAGTATTTT,CASRFGSGADTQYF
many,NA,TRBV7-7,TRBJ1-1,13,TGTGCTAGCAGCTTACAGCTGAACACTGAAGCTTTCTTT,CASSLQLNTEAFF
medium-sized,TRBD1,TRBV19,TRBJ1-1,14,TGTGCCAGTAGTATCGGACAGGGGGGAACTGAAGCTTTCTTT,CASSIGQGGTEAFF
many,TRBD1,TRBV11-2,TRBJ2-3,13,TGTGCCAGCAGCAAGGGACAGCCAGATACGCAGTATTTT,CASSKGQPDTQYF
few,TRBD1,TRBV28,TRBJ1-2,15,TGTGCCAGCATACCCGGACAGGGGAGGACCTATGGCTACACCTTC,CASIPGQGRTYGYTF
NA,NA,TRBV20-1,TRBJ1-6,16,TGCAGTCCTCTTCGCCAGGACAACTCCTATAATTCACCCCTCCACTTT,CSPLRQDNSYNSPLHF
many,NA,TRBV5-8,TRBJ2-7,13,TGTGCCAGCAGCTCAGGGGACGCCTACGAGCAGTACTTC,CASSSGDAYEQYF
NA,NA,TRBV4-2,TRBJ2-1,14,TGTGCCAGCAGCCAAGAGCAGGCGATTAATGAGCAGTTCTTC,CASSQEQAINEQFF
NA,TRBD1,TRBV11-3,TRBJ1-1,14,TGTGCCAGCAGCTCGGACAGGGGCAAGGCTGAAGCTTTCTTT,CASSSDRGKAEAFF
many,NA,TRBV24-1,TRBJ2-1,14,TGTGCCACCAGTGAAGGTCAGGTTGACAATGAGCAGTTCTTC,CATSEGQVDNEQFF
NA,TRBD2,TRBV11-2,TRBJ2-5,18,TGTGCCAGCAGGTTAGATCTTGCTGCGGGAGCCACTGGAGAGACCCAGTACTTC,CASRLDLAAGATGETQYF
NA,NA,TRBV5-6,TRBJ2-3,15,TGTGCCAGCAGCGGGAGGGGGGGAGCTCCCTCGACGCAGTATTTT,CASSGRGGAPSTQYF
NA,TRBD2,TRBV30,TRBJ2-1,18,TGTGCCTGGAGTAACCGGACTAGCGGGGCCTACTCCTACAATGAGCAGTTCTTC,CAWSNRTSGAYSYNEQFF
many,NA,TRBV7-8,TRBJ2-7,15,TGTGCCAGCAGCGCCTGGCGGGGGCCTTTCTACGAGCAGTACTTC,CASSAWRGPFYEQYF
few,TRBD2,TRBV4-3,TRBJ2-3,16,TGCGCCAGCAGCCCCTACCTAGCGGGAGTGGGAGATACGCAGTATTTT,CASSPYLAGVGDTQYF
large,TRBD2,TRBV6-1,TRBJ2-7,16,TGTGCCAGCACCTACACAACTAGCGGGAGTACTCACGAGCAGTACTTC,CASTYTTSGSTHEQYF
many,TRBD2,TRBV24-1,TRBJ2-3,17,TGTGCCACCAGTGATGCTAGGGACTACCGAGGCACAGATACGCAGTATTTT,CATSDARDYRGTDTQYF
many,NA,TRBV6-1,TRBJ1-2,15,TGTGCCAGCAGACTGGCCCGAAATGATAACTATGGCTACACCTTC,CASRLARNDNYGYTF
once,NA,TRBV20-1,TRBJ2-1,15,TGCAGTGCTAGAGTAGGCGGGGAACTCTACAATGAGCAGTTCTTC,CSARVGGELYNEQFF
NA,TRBD2,TRBV20-1,TRBJ2-7,15,TGCAGTGCTAGAGATCCGTGGTTACTAGCGCACGAGCAGTACTTC,CSARDPWLLAHEQYF
NA,NA,TRBV5-1,TRBJ2-2,13,TGCGCCAGCAGCTCAGGAGGTCCCGGGGAGCTGTTTTTT,CASSSGGPGELFF